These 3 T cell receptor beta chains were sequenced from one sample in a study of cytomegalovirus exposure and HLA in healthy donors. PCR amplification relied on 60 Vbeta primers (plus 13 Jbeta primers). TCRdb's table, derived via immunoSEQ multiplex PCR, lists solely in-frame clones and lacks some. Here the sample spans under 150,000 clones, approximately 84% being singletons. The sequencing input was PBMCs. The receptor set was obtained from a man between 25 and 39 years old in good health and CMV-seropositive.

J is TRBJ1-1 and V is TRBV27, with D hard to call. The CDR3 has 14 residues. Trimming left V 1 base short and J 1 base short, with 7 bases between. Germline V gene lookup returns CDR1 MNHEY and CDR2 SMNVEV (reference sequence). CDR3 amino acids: CASSLFPGNTEAFF. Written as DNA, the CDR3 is TGTGCCAGCAGTTTATTCCCGGGGAACACTGAAGCTTTCTTT.

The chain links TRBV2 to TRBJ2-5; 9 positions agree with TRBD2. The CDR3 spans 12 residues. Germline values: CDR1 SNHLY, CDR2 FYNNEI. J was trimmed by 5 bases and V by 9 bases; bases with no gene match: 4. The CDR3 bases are TGTGCCAGTGCGGGGGGGCGGGAGACCCAGTACTTC. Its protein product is CASAGGRETQYF.

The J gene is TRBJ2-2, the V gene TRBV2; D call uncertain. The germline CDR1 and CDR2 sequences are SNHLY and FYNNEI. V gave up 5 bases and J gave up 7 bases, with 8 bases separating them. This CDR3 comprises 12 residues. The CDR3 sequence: CASSLSNGELFF. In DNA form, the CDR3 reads TGTGCCAGCAGTCTATCTAACGGGGAGCTGTTTTTT.